Listed below are T cell receptor beta chains from one sample, sequenced in a study of blood T cell repertoires in COVID-19. Clones were read by immunoSEQ multiplex PCR, and TCRdb kept only the in-frame ones, dropping some. The sample lists 250,000 to 300,000 clones, roughly 86% occurring once. Sequencing input: peripheral blood. These receptors were obtained from a woman in her 30s with acute or convalescent COVID-19. CDR3s include the opening cysteine and the closing phenylalanine or tryptophan. The D gene is left open where the match is weak. Some rows mark clone size as missing; the rest say once, few, many or name a class of expanded clone.

v_gene	abundance	d_gene	j_gene	CDR3aa	CDR3nt
TRBV19	-	TRBD1	TRBJ1-1	CASSGYRGPNTEAFF	TGTGCCAGTAGTGGATACAGGGGGCCTAACACTGAAGCTTTCTTT
TRBV6-2/TRBV6-3	-	TRBD1	TRBJ2-7	CASSYLDRHYEQYF	TGTGCCAGCAGTTACTTGGACAGGCACTACGAGCAGTACTTC
TRBV6-5	-	-	TRBJ1-1	CASSQPAAATEAFF	TGTGCCAGCAGCCAGCCGGCGGCGGCCACTGAAGCTTTCTTT
TRBV29-1	-	TRBD1	TRBJ1-5	CSVDGGRGNQPQHF	TGCAGCGTTGATGGTGGCAGGGGGAATCAGCCCCAGCATTTT
TRBV4-1	-	-	TRBJ2-1	CASSQEHSYNEQFF	TGCGCCAGCAGCCAAGAACATTCCTACAATGAGCAGTTCTTC
TRBV12-5	-	TRBD1	TRBJ1-2	CASGPRTGDLYGYTF	TGTGCTAGTGGCCCTAGGACAGGTGATCTCTATGGCTACACCTTC
TRBV6-2/TRBV6-3	-	TRBD1	TRBJ1-3	CASSFSGQGRNTIYF	TGTGCCAGCAGTTTTTCGGGACAGGGAAGAAACACCATATATTTT
TRBV3-1/TRBV3-2	-	-	TRBJ2-4	CASSHPLTLARIPLAKNIQYF	TGTGCCAGCAGCCACCCACTAACGCTAGCGAGGATTCCGCTAGCCAAAAACATTCAGTACTTC
TRBV6-2/TRBV6-3	-	TRBD1	TRBJ2-2	CASSYTQGAYTGELFF	TGTGCCAGCAGTTACACCCAGGGGGCTTACACCGGGGAGCTGTTTTTT
TRBV13	-	TRBD2	TRBJ2-1	CASSPAGGVGQFF	TGTGCCAGCAGCCCCGCCGGGGGGGTAGGGCAGTTCTTC
TRBV19	-	TRBD2	TRBJ2-5	CASSTWRERTETQYF	TGTGCCAGTAGTACCTGGCGGGAGAGGACGGAGACCCAGTACTTC
TRBV2	-	TRBD1	TRBJ1-2	CASKRHRQGGQEYGYTF	TGTGCCAGCAAGAGGCACCGACAGGGAGGTCAGGAGTATGGCTACACCTTC
TRBV19	once	-	TRBJ2-7	CASNPTGNHYEQYF	TGTGCCAGCAATCCTACCGGGAATCACTACGAGCAGTACTTC
TRBV9	-	TRBD2	TRBJ2-3	CASSVFPSGITDTQYF	TGTGCCAGCAGCGTATTTCCTAGCGGGATTACAGATACGCAGTATTTT
TRBV3-1/TRBV3-2	-	TRBD1	TRBJ1-2	CASSQVGGAGGYGYTF	TGTGCCAGCAGCCAGGTCGGGGGGGCAGGGGGCTATGGCTACACCTTC
TRBV19	-	-	TRBJ2-1	CASSMIAWEQFF	TGTGCCAGTAGTATGATTGCGTGGGAGCAGTTCTTC
TRBV19	-	TRBD1	TRBJ1-5	CASSMDRVHPNQPQHF	TGTGCCAGTAGTATGGACAGGGTACATCCGAATCAGCCCCAGCATTTT
TRBV19	-	-	TRBJ1-5	CASTKRQGNQPQHF	TGTGCCAGTACTAAACGGCAGGGCAATCAGCCCCAGCATTTT
TRBV5-4	-	TRBD2	TRBJ2-7	CASSLVGGNEQYF	TGTGCCAGCAGCTTGGTGGGAGGGAACGAGCAGTACTTC
TRBV15	-	-	TRBJ1-5	CAGGSRGGQPQHF	TGTGCCGGCGGCTCCCGGGGAGGTCAGCCCCAGCATTTT
TRBV19	-	TRBD1	TRBJ1-5	CASSYSGQGRHQPQHF	TGTGCCAGTAGTTACTCTGGACAGGGCCGACATCAGCCCCAGCATTTT
TRBV29-1	once	-	TRBJ1-1	CSARELPNTEAFF	TGCAGCGCCCGGGAGCTACCGAACACTGAAGCTTTCTTT
TRBV19	-	-	TRBJ1-5	CASSTTRGNQPQHF	TGTGCCAGTAGTACAACGAGGGGCAATCAGCCCCAGCATTTT
TRBV30	-	TRBD1	TRBJ1-6	CAWSPSGQHNSPLHF	TGTGCCTGGAGCCCATCGGGACAGCATAATTCACCCCTCCACTTT
TRBV9	-	-	TRBJ2-7	CASSVGLEDHEQYF	TGTGCCAGCAGCGTAGGCCTCGAGGATCACGAGCAGTACTTC
TRBV27	-	TRBD1	TRBJ1-5	CASKGDSVNQPQHF	TGTGCCAGCAAAGGGGACAGCGTTAATCAGCCCCAGCATTTT
TRBV10-2	-	-	TRBJ2-3	CASRGTFLSTDTQYF	TGCGCCAGCAGGGGGACATTTCTCAGCACAGATACGCAGTATTTT
TRBV4-1	-	TRBD1	TRBJ1-2	CASSQGQGVDGYTF	TGCGCCAGCAGCCAAGGACAGGGGGTGGATGGCTACACCTTC
TRBV3-1/TRBV3-2	-	-	TRBJ2-1	CASSQEAQRVGNEQFF	TGTGCCAGCAGCCAAGAGGCCCAGCGGGTAGGGAATGAGCAGTTCTTC
TRBV5-4	-	TRBD1	TRBJ1-2	CASSVSDRGRVGYTF	TGTGCCAGCAGCGTGTCGGACAGGGGACGTGTTGGCTACACCTTC
TRBV18	once	TRBD1	TRBJ1-5	CASSTGTANQPQHF	TGTGCCAGCTCAACCGGGACAGCGAATCAGCCCCAGCATTTT
TRBV9	-	-	TRBJ1-6	CASSVGAGLGSPLHF	TGTGCCAGCAGCGTAGGGGCAGGGTTAGGGTCACCCCTCCACTTT
TRBV9	-	TRBD2	TRBJ2-3	CASSVVGTSGSIRDTQYF	TGTGCCAGCAGCGTAGTAGGGACTAGCGGGAGTATAAGAGATACGCAGTATTTT
TRBV9	-	TRBD2	TRBJ2-7	CASSVGLAVTYEQYF	TGTGCCAGCAGCGTGGGACTAGCGGTGACCTACGAGCAGTACTTC
TRBV9	-	-	TRBJ1-5	CASSVVPGDNQPQHF	TGTGCCAGCAGCGTAGTCCCGGGTGACAATCAGCCCCAGCATTTT
TRBV25-1	-	TRBD1	TRBJ2-5	CASSGGAGQETQYF	TGTGCCAGCTCAGGGGGCGCGGGCCAAGAGACCCAGTACTTC